This T cell receptor (beta chain) appears in the sequencing data of a study of blood T cell repertoires in COVID-19. Turning to the study itself: Researchers got acute and convalescent COVID-19 samples from the United States, Italy and Spain. Sources were T cells, B-cell-depleted T cells, or PBMCs; the material itself was cDNA or gDNA.

As processed by the authors: Amplification with reference gene primers provided the estimates of nucleated cell counts. Assay: immunoSEQ multiplex PCR; the TCRdb copy retains only in-frame clones and omits some. D and trimming were read from the DNA, whereas the V and J calls and clone size are those reported in that table. This table has about 43,000 clones, more than 65% appearing once. CDR3 length equals 14 residues. Trimming took off 7 bases at V and 2 bases at J, with 12 bases between the two ends. Germline values: CDR1 LNHDA, CDR2 SQIVND (reference sequence). This chain uses TRBV19 with TRBJ1-5; perhaps TRBD1 as D (6 bases). The material sequenced was peripheral blood. The receptor's source is a woman in her fifties or sixties with acute or convalescent COVID-19. CDR3 DNA: TGTGCCAGTAACTTAGGGGGGGGCAATCAGCCCCAGCATTTT. Translating it yields CASNLGGGNQPQHF.